The 3 T cell receptor beta chains reported below all come from one sample, sequenced in a study of blood T cell repertoires in COVID-19. TCRdb's table, derived via immunoSEQ multiplex PCR, lists solely in-frame clones and lacks some. The table records under 150,000 clones, more than 65% of them present only once. Sequenced sample: peripheral blood. The receptors come from an older woman with acute or convalescent COVID-19.

This clone was seen only a few times. The chain has TRBV27 and TRBJ1-3; 7 positions agree with TRBD1. J gave up 4 bases and V 6 bases, and 6 bases lay outside the gene matches. Germline CDR1 is MNHEY and CDR2 is SMNVEV (reference sequence). CDR3 size: 14 residues. DNA for the CDR3: TGTGCCAGCAGGAACAGGGGATCCGGAAACACCATATATTTT. It specifies CASRNRGSGNTIYF.

There are a few counts of this clone. This CDR3 is CASSIGEGEAFF. The CDR3 DNA follows: TGTGCCAGTAGTATTGGAGAGGGAGAAGCTTTCTTT. The chain uses TRBV19 and TRBJ1-1; no clear D. Germline CDR1 and CDR2: LNHDA and SQIVND (reference sequence). V was clipped by 3 bases and J by 8 bases, with 10 bases between them. This CDR3 comprises 12 residues.

The chain joins TRBV2 to TRBJ2-7; D call uncertain. Trimming took 7 bases from V and 1 from J, leaving 11 bases between them. CDR3 length equals 13 residues. CDR1 and CDR2 from the germline V gene are SNHLY and FYNNEI. The CDR3 coding sequence is TGTGCCAGCAAGGAAGACATTTCCTACGAGCAGTACTTC. Translation gives CASKEDISYEQYF.